The next 15 T cell receptor beta chains were all read from a single sample in a study of blood T cells in healthy people across ages. Combining a sample-barcoded 5' primer with a J-beta primer mix, a second PCR ran for about 7 to 11 cycles. TCRdb reprocessed the 5' RACE reads with MiXCR, giving one entry per CDR3 protein. The sample yields more than 800,000 distinct CDR3 sequences, under 55% seen once. Specimen: blood. These receptors originate from a woman aged 55-70 years in good health.

The rearrangement joins TRBV6-1 to TRBJ1-5, with 7 bases aligning to TRBD1. The J segment lost 5 bases and the V segment lost 6 bases, leaving 13 bases of the junction unmatched. The CDR3 loop spans 16 amino acids. Germline lookup yields CDR1 MNHNS and CDR2 SASEGT. In nucleotides, the CDR3 is TGTGCCAGCAGAGTAACGAATACAGGGGTAGATCAGCCCCAGCATTTT. Its translation: CASRVTNTGVDQPQHF.

A few counts support this clonotype. The chain is built from TRBV25-1 and TRBJ1-4, with TRBD1 as a possible D gene (5 bases). Trimming pared 3 bases from V and 7 bases from J, leaving 12 bases between. The CDR3 loop spans 14 amino acids. Looked up from germline, CDR1 is MGHDK and CDR2 is SYGVNS. CDR3 sequence reads: CASSDGRGSEKLFF. The CDR3, as DNA: TGTGCCAGCAGTGATGGTAGGGGAAGTGAAAAACTGTTTTTT.

This clonotype was detected only a few times. The V call is TRBV7-9, the J call TRBJ1-2; a possible D gene is TRBD1 (6 bases). V was pared by 3 bases and J by 3 bases, with 11 bases between. Germline CDR1 reads SEHNR; CDR2 reads FQNEAQ (reference sequence). The CDR3 spans 14 residues. CDR3 in amino acids: CASSLDSIYYGYTF. In nucleotides, the CDR3 is TGTGCCAGCAGCTTGGACAGTATTTACTATGGCTACACCTTC.

The chain is built from TRBV7-8 and TRBJ1-5; maybe TRBD1 (5 bases). V was clipped by 0 bases and J by 4 bases, with 10 bases between them. Per germline, CDR1 SGHVS and CDR2 FQNEAQ. The CDR3 loop spans 15 amino acids. The CDR3 protein is CASSLAGGANQPQHF. The CDR3 DNA is TGTGCCAGCAGCTTAGCGGGGGGAGCTAATCAGCCCCAGCATTTT. Complete variable domain (other parts from reference TRBV7-8 and TRBJ1-5): GAGVSQSPRYKVAKRGQDVALRCDPISGHVSLFWYQQALGQGPEFLTYFQNEAQLDKSGLPSDRFFAERPEGSVSTLKIQRTQQEDSAVYLCASSLAGGANQPQHFGDGTRLSIL.

This clonotype was seen a few times. This chain uses TRBV6-2 or TRBV6-3 with TRBJ1-5, with TRBD1 matching over 10 bases. J was trimmed by 7 bases and V by 5 bases; bases with no gene match: 5. The length of the CDR3 is 14 residues. Per the germline V gene, CDR1 is MNHEY and CDR2 is SVGEGT. The CDR3 reads CASSPGQGYQPQHF. CDR3 nucleotide sequence: TGTGCCAGCAGTCCGGGACAGGGGTACCAGCCCCAGCATTTT.

This clonotype is a singleton in its sample. The genes are TRBV5-1 and TRBJ1-6; D ambiguous. V was trimmed by 5 bases and J by 0 bases, leaving 12 bases between them. Germline CDR1 is SGHRS and CDR2 is YFSETQ. The CDR3 loop spans 16 amino acids. The DNA of the CDR3 is TGCGCCAGCAGACCACCGATAAGCTCCTATAATTCACCCCTCCACTTT. Residues: CASRPPISSYNSPLHF. Full variable domain (missing parts from reference TRBV5-1 and TRBJ1-6): KAGVTQTPRYLIKTRGQQVTLSCSPISGHRSVSWYQQTPGQGLQFLFEYFSETQRNKGNFPGRFSGRQFSNSRSEMNVSTLELGDSALYLCASRPPISSYNSPLHFGNGTRLTVT.

This clonotype was counted once. The J gene is TRBJ2-5, the V gene TRBV19; no definite D call. The J call is in doubt because the DNA end fits TRBJ2-7 better. Germline CDR1 reads LNHDA; CDR2 reads SQIVND (reference sequence). There are 13 residues in the CDR3. The CDR3 region is CASSILVAYEQYF. The CDR3 DNA sequence: TGTGCCAGTAGTATCCTCGTAGCCTACGAGCAGTACTTC.

This clonotype appeared a few times. The chain carries TRBV20-1 and TRBJ2-1, with D maybe TRBD2 (5 bases). The germline V gene encodes CDR1 DFQATT and CDR2 SNEGSKA (reference sequence). V dropped 3 bases and J dropped 4 bases, with 10 bases sitting between them. The CDR3 runs 13 residues. DNA for the CDR3: TGCAGTGCTAGTAATACTAGATACAATGAGCAGTTCTTC. The encoded protein is CSASNTRYNEQFF.

This clonotype occurred many times. V usage is TRBV7-9 and J usage is TRBJ1-1; D gene uncertain. Trimming took 1 base from V and 0 from J, leaving 9 bases between them. From germline, CDR1 is SEHNR and CDR2 FQNEAQ (reference sequence). This CDR3 contains 15 residues. CDR3 residues: CASSLGGLMNTEAFF. CDR3 nucleotide sequence: TGTGCCAGCAGCTTAGGAGGGCTAATGAACACTGAAGCTTTCTTT.

The table lists this clonotype with a few counts. The rearrangement joins TRBV5-8 to TRBJ1-1, with a tentative D call TRBD1 (5 bases). This CDR3 is 12 amino acids long. The V and J ends lost 3 bases and 11 bases respectively, with 14 bases between them. From germline, CDR1 is SGHTS and CDR2 YDEGEE. The CDR3 sequence: CASSWGPLEAFF. The CDR3 DNA is TGTGCCAGCAGCTGGGGACCCCTGGAGGCTTTCTTT.

The V call is TRBV12-3 or TRBV12-4, the J call TRBJ2-5, with D maybe TRBD2 (5 bases). The V end was cut by 2 bases, the J end by 3 bases, with 10 bases between. The CDR3 spans 14 residues. The CDR3 DNA is TGTGCCAGCAGTTTAAGAGCGGTCAAAGAGACCCAGTACTTC. Amino acids: CASSLRAVKETQYF.

The chain uses TRBV27 and TRBJ2-3; TRBD2 matches 13 bases. The CDR3 has 15 residues. Germline CDR1 is MNHEY and CDR2 is SMNVEV (reference sequence). Trimming took 3 bases from V and 6 from J; bases not matched to a gene: 3. The CDR3 DNA sequence: TGTGCCAGCAGTTTGACTAGCGGGAGGTATGATACGCAGTATTTT. The encoded protein is CASSLTSGRYDTQYF.

The chain has TRBV20-1 and TRBJ2-7, with 10 bases aligning to TRBD2. There are 14 residues in the CDR3. Trimming cost V 5 bases and J 0 bases; bases outside gene matches: 4. The germline V gene has CDR1 DFQATT and CDR2 SNEGSKA (reference sequence). CDR3 loop: CSALGLANSYEQYF. DNA of the CDR3: TGCAGTGCTTTGGGACTAGCGAACTCCTACGAGCAGTACTTC.

The sample holds a few counts of this clonotype. The V and J genes are TRBV7-3 and TRBJ2-3; 14 bases align to TRBD2. Unmatched junction bases numbered 6, after V lost 5 bases and J lost 5 bases. CDR1 and CDR2 from the germline V gene are SGHTA and FQGTGA. The length of the CDR3 is 16 residues. As DNA, the CDR3 is TGTGCCAGCAGCCAGGGACTAGCGGGAGCTGTAGATACGCAGTATTTT. This gives the protein CASSQGLAGAVDTQYF.

The genes are TRBV28 and TRBJ1-5, with D perhaps matching TRBD1 (6 bases). V was pared by 7 bases and J by 2 bases, with 12 bases between. The CDR3 consists of 14 residues. Germline lookup yields CDR1 MDHEN and CDR2 SYDVKM. CDR3 protein: CASIGQTRNQPQHF. CDR3 nucleotide sequence: TGTGCCAGCATAGGACAGACCCGCAATCAGCCCCAGCATTTT.